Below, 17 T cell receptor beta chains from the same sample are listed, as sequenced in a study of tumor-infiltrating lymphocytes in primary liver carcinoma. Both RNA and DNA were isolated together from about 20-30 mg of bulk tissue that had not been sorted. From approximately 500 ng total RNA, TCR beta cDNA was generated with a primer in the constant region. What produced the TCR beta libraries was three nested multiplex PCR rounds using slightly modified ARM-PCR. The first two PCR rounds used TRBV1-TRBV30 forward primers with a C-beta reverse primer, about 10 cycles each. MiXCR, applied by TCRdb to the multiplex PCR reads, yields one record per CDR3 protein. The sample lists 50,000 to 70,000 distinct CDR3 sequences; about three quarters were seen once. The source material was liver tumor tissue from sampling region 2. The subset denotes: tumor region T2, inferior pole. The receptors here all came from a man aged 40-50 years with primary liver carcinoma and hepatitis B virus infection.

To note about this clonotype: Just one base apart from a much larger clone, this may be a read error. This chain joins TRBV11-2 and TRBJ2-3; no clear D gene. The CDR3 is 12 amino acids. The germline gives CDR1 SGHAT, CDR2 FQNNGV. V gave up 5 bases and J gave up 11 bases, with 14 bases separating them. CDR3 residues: CASSADRIMQYF. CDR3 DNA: TGTGCCAGCAGCGCGGATCGGATTATGCAGTATTTT.

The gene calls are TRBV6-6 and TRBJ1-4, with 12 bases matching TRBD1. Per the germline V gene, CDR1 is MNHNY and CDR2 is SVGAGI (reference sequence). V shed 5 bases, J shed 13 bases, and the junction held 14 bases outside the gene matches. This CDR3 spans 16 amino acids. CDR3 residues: CASSNRDRGRGEGLFF. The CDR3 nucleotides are TGTGCCAGCAGTAACCGGGACAGGGGGCGAGGCGAAGGACTGTTTTTT.

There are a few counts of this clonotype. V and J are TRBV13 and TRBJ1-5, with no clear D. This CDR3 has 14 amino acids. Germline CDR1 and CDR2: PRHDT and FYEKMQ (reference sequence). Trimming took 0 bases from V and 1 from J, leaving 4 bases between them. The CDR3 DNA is TGTGCCAGCAGCTTAGGTGGAAGCAATCAGCCCCAGCATTTT. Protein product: CASSLGGSNQPQHF.

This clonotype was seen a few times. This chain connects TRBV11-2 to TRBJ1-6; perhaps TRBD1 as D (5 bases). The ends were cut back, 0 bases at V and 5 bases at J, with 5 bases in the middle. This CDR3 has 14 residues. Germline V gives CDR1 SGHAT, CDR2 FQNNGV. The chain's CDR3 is CASSLDRDNSPLHF. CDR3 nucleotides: TGTGCCAGCAGCTTAGACAGGGATAATTCACCCCTCCACTTT.

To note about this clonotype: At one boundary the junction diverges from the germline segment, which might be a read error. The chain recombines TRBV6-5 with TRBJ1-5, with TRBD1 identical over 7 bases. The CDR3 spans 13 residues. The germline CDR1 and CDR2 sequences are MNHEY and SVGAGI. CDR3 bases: TGTGCTAGCAGTGGGGACAGAAATCAGCCCCAGCATTTT. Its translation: CASSGDRNQPQHF.

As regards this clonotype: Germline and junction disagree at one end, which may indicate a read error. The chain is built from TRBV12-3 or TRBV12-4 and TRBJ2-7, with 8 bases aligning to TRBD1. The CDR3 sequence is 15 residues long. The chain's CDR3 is CACSIGAGGPYEHYF. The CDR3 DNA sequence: TGTGCCTGCAGTATCGGGGCAGGGGGCCCCTACGAGCATTACTTC.

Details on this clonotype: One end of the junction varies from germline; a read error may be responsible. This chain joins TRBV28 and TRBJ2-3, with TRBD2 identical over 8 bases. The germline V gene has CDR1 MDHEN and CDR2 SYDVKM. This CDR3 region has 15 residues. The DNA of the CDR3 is TGTGCCAGCAGTTTGGGGGGACTAGTCACAGATATGCAGTATTTT. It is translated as CASSLGGLVTDMQYF.

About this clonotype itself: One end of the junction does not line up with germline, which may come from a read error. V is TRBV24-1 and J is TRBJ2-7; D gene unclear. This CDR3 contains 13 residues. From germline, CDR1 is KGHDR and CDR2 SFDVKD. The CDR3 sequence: CAASDPQQSKQYF. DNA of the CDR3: TGTGCCGCCAGTGACCCGCAACAAAGCAAGCAGTACTTC.

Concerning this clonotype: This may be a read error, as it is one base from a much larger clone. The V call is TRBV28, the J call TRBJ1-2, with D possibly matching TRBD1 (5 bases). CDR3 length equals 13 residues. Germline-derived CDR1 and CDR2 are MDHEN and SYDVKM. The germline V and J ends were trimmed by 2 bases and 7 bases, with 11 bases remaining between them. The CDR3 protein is CASSLKRGSGYTF. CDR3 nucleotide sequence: TGTGCCAGCAGTTTAAAGAGGGGTTCTGGCTACACCTTC.

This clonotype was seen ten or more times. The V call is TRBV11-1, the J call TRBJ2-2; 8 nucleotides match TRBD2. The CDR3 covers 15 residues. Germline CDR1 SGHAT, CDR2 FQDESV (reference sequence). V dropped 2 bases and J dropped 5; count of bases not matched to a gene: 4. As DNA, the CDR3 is TGTGCCAGCAGCTTAAGCGGGAGTGGAACCGGGGAGCTGTTTTTT. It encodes CASSLSGSGTGELFF.

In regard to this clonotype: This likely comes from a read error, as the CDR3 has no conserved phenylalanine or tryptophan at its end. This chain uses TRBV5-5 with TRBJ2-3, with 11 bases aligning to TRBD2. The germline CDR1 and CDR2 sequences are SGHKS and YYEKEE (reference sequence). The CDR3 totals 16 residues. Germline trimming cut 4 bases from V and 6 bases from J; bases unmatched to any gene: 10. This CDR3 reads CASSLLVAGGGDTQYL. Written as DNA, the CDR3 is TGTGCCAGCAGCCTCTTAGTAGCGGGAGGGGGGGATACGCAGTATTTG.

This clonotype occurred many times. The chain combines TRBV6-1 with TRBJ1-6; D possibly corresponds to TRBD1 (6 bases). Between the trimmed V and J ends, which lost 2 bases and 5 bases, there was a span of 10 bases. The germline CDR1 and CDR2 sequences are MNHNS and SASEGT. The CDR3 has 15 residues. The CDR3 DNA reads TGTGCCAGCAGTGAATGGGACACAAATAATTCACCCCTCCACTTT. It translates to CASSEWDTNNSPLHF.

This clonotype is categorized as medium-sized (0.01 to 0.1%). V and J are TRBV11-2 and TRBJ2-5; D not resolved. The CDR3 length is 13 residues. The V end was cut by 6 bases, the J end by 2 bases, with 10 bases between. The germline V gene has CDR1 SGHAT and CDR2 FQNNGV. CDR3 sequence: CASSKGAQETQYF. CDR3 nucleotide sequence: TGTGCCAGCAGTAAGGGCGCACAAGAGACCCAGTACTTC. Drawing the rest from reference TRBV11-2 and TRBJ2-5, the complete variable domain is EAGVAQSPRYKIIEKRQSVAFWCNPISGHATLYWYQQILGQGPKLLIQFQNNGVVDDSQLPKDRFSAERLKGVDSTLKIQPAKLEDSAVYLCASSKGAQETQYFGPGTRLLVL.

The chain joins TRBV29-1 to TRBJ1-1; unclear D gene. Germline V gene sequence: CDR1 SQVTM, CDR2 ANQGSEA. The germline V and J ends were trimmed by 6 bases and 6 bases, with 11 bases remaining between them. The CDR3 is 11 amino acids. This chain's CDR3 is CSVRDIAEAFF. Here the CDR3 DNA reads TGCAGCGTCCGCGATATCGCTGAAGCTTTCTTT.

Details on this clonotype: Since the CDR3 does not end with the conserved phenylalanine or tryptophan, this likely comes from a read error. CDR3 in DNA: TGCGCCAGCAGCTTGGGAGGCGCCTCCAAAGAGCAGTTCATC. Residues: CASSLGGASKEQFI. This chain links TRBV5-1 with TRBJ2-1; D is undetermined. The CDR3 runs 14 residues. Germline V gene sequence: CDR1 SGHRS, CDR2 YFSETQ. Trimming left V 0 bases short and J 10 bases short, with 14 bases between.

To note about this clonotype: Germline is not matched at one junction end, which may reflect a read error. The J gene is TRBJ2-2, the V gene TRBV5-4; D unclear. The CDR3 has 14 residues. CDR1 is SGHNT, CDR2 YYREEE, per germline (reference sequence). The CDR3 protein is CASSMDLNSGELFF. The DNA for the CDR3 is TGTGCCAGCAGCATGGATTTGAACAGCGGGGAGCTGTTTTTT.

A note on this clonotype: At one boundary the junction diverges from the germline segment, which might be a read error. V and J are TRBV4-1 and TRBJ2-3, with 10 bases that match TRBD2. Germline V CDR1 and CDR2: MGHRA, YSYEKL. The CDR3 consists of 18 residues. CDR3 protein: CASSQTIALAGVTYTLYF. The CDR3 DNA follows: TGCGCCAGCAGCCAGACCATTGCCCTAGCGGGGGTCACCTATACGCTGTATTTT.